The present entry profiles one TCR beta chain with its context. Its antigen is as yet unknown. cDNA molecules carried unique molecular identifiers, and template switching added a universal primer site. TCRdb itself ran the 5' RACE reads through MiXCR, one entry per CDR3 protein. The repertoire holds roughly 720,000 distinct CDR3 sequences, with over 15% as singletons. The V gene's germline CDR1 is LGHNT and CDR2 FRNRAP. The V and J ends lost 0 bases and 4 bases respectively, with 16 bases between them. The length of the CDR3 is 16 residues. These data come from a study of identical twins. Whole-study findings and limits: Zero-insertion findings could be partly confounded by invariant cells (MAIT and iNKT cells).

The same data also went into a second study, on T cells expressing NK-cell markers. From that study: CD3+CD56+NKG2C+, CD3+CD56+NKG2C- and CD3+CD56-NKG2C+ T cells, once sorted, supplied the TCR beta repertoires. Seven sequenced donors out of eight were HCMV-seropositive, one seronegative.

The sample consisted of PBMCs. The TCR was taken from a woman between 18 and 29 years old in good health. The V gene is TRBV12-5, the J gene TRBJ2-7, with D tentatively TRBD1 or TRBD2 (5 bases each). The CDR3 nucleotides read TGTGCTAGTGGTTTGGTTAGGGACCGGCCAATGTACGAGCAGTACTTC. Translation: CASGLVRDRPMYEQYF.